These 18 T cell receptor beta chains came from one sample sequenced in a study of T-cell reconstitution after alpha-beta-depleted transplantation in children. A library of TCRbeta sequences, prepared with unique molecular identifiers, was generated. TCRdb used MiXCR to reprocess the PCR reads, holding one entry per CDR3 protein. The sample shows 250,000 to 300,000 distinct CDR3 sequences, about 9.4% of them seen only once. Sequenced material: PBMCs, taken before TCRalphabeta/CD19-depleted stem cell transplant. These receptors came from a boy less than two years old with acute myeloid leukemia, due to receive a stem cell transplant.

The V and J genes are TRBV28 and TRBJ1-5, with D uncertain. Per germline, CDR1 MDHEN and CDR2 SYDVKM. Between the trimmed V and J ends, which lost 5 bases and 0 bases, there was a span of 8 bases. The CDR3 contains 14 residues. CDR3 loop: CASSLGPSNQPQHF. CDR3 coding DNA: TGTGCCAGCAGTCTCGGGCCTAGCAATCAGCCCCAGCATTTT.

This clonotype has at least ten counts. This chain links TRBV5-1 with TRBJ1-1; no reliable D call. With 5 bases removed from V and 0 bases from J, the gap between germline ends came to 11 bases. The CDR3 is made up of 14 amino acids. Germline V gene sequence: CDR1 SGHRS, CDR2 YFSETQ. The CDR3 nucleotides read TGCGCCAGCAGTCTTCTAGGGTTGAACACTGAAGCTTTCTTT. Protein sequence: CASSLLGLNTEAFF.

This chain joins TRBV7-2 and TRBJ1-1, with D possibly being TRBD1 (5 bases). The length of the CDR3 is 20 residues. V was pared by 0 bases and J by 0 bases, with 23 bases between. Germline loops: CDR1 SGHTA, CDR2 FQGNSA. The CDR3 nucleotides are TGTGCCAGCAGCTTAGCGATTCAGGGCGTCGTGAGGGCCTTGAACACTGAAGCTTTCTTT. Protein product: CASSLAIQGVVRALNTEAFF.

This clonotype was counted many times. The CDR3 region has the DNA TGCGCCAGCAGTACCGGCGTATCAGGGGGCGCAGCGACCTATGGCTACACCTTC. It specifies CASSTGVSGGAATYGYTF. The V call is TRBV5-1, the J call TRBJ1-2, with 8 nucleotides matching TRBD1. Germline values: CDR1 SGHRS, CDR2 YFSETQ. After removal of 5 bases from V and 4 bases from J, the junction contained 19 bases not matched to a gene. CDR3 length equals 18 residues.

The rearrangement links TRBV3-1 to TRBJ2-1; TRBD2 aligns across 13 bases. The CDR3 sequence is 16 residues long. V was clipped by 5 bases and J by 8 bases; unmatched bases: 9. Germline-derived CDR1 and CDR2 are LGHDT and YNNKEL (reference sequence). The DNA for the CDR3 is TGTGCCAGCAGCGCACTAGCGGGGGGGTCTATAGATGAGCAGTTCTTC. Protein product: CASSALAGGSIDEQFF.

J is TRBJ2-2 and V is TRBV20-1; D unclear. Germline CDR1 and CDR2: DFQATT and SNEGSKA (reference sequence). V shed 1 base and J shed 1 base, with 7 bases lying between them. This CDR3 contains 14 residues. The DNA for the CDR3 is TGCAGTGCTAGAGGAGTCTGGAACACCGGGGAGCTGTTTTTT. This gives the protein CSARGVWNTGELFF.

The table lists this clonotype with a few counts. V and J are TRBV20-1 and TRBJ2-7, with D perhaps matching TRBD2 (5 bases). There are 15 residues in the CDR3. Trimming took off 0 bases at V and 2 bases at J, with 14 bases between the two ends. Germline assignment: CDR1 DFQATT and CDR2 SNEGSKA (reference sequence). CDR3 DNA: TGCAGTGCTAGAGAAGGGTCGGGGAACCCCTACGAGCAGTACTTC. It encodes CSAREGSGNPYEQYF.

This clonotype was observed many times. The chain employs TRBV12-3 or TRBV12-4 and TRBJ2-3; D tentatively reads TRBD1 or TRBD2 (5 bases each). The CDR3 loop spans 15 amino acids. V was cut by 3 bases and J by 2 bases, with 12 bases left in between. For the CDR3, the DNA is TGTGCCAGCAGTTTGCCCGGGGCCGACACAGATACGCAGTATTTT. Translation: CASSLPGADTDTQYF.

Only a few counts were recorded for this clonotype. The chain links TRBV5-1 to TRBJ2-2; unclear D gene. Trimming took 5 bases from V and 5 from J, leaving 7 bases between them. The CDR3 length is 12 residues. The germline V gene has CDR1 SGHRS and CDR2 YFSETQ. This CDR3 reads CASSSETGELFF. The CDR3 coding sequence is TGCGCCAGCAGTAGTGAAACCGGGGAGCTGTTTTTT.

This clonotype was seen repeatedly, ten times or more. CDR3 protein: CASSSSGQPNEKLFF. In nucleotides, the CDR3 is TGTGCCAGCAGTTCCTCCGGACAGCCTAATGAAAAACTGTTTTTT. The chain employs TRBV28 and TRBJ1-4; tentative D call: TRBD1 (6 bases). The CDR3 has 15 amino acids. Germline V gives CDR1 MDHEN, CDR2 SYDVKM. V dropped 4 bases and J dropped 3 bases, with 12 bases sitting between them. Full variable domain (remainder filled in from reference TRBV28 and TRBJ1-4): DVKVTQSSRYLVKRTGEKVFLECVQDMDHENMFWYRQDPGLGLRLIYFSYDVKMKEKGDIPEGYSVSREKKERFSLILESASTNQTSMYLCASSSSGQPNEKLFFGSGTQLSVL.

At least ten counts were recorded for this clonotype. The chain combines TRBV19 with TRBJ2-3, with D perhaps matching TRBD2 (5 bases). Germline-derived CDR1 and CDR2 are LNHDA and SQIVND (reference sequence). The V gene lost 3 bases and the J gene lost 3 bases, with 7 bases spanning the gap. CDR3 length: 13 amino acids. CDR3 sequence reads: CASSIPGTDTQYF. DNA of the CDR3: TGTGCCAGTAGTATTCCGGGAACAGATACGCAGTATTTT.

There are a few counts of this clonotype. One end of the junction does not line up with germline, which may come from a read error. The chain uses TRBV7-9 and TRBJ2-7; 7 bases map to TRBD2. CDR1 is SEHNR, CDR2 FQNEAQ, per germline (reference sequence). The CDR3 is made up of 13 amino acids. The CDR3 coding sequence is TGTGCCAGCAGCCGACCGAGGGACTACGAGCATTACTTC. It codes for CASSRPRDYEHYF.

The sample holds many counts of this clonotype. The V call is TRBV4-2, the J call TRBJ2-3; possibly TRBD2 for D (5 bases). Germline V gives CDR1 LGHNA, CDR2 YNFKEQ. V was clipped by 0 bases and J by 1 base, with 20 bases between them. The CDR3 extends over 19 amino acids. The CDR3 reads CASSQDTLGVEAGTDTQYF. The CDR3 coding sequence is TGTGCCAGCAGCCAAGATACCCTCGGGGTTGAAGCAGGCACAGATACGCAGTATTTT.

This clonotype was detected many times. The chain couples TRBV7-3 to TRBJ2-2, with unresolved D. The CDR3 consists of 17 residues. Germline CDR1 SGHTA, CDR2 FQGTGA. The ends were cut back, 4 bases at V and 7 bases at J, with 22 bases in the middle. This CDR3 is CASSSSRLRTPLGELFF. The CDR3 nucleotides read TGTGCCAGCAGCTCGTCCCGTCTAAGAACCCCTCTCGGGGAGCTGTTTTTT.

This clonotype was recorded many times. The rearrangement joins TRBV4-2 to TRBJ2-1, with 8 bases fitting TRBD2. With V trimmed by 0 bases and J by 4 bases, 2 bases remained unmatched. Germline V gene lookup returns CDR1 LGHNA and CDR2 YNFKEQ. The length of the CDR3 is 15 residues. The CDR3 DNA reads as TGTGCCAGCAGCCAAGAGTCTAGCGGGTACAATGAGCAGTTCTTC. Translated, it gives CASSQESSGYNEQFF.

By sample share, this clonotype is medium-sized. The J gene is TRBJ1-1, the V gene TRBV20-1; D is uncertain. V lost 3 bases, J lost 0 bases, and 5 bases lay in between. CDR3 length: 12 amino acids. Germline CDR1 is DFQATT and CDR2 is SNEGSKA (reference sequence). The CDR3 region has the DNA TGCAGTGCTAGTGTAATGAACACTGAAGCTTTCTTT. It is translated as CSASVMNTEAFF.

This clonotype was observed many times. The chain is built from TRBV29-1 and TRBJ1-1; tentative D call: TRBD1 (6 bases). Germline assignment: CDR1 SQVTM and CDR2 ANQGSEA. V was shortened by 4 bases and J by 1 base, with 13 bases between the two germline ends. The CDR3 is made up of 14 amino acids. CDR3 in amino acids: CSVASGTPNTEAFF. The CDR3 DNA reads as TGCAGCGTTGCGTCAGGGACACCGAACACTGAAGCTTTCTTT. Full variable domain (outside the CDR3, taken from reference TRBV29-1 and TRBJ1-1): SAVISQKPSRDICQRGTSLTIQCQVDSQVTMMFWYRQQPGQSLTLIATANQGSEATYESGFVIDKFPISRPNLTFSTLTVSNMSPEDSSIYLCSVASGTPNTEAFFGQGTRLTVV.

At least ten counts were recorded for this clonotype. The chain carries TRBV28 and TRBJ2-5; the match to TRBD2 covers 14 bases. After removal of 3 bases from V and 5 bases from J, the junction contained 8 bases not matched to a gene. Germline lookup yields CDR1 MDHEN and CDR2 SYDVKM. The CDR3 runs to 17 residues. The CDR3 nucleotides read TGTGCCAGCAGTTTTGGACTAGCGGGGGGCCAATGGGAGACCCAGTACTTC. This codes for CASSFGLAGGQWETQYF.